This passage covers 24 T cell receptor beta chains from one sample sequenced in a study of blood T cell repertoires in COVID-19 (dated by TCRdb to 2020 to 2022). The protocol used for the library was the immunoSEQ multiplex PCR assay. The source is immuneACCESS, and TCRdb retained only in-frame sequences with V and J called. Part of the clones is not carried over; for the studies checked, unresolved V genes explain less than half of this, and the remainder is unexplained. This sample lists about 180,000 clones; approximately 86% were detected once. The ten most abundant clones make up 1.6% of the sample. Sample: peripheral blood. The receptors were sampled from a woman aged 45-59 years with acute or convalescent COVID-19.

The CDR3 DNA follows: TGTGCCAGCAGTTATCCCGGGACTAGCGGCACAGATACGCAGTATTTT. This encodes CASSYPGTSGTDTQYF. This chain uses TRBV6-6 with TRBJ2-3; 10 nucleotides match TRBD2. The length of the CDR3 is 16 residues. The trim removed 3 bases at V and 1 base at J, leaving 4 bases unmatched. CDR1 MNHNY and CDR2 SVGAGI come from the germline V gene (reference sequence).

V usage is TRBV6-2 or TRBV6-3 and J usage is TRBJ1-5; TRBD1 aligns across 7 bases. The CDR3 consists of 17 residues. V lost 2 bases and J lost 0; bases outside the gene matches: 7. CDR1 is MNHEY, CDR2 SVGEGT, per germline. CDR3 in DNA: TGTGCCAGCAGTTACCGACGGGACAGCTATAGCAATCAGCCCCAGCATTTT. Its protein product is CASSYRRDSYSNQPQHF.

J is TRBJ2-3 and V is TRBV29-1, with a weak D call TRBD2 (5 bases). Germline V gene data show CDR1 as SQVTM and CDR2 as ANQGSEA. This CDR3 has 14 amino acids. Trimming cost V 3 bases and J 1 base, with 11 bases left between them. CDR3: CSVDRGYGTDTQYF. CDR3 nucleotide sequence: TGCAGCGTTGATCGGGGATACGGCACAGATACGCAGTATTTT.

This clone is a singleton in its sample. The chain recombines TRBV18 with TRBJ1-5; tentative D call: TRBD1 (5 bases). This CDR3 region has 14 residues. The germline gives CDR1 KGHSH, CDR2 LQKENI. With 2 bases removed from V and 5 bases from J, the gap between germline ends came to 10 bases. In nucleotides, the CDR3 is TGTGCCAGCTCACCATCAGGGTTGGATCAGCCCCAGCATTTT. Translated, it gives CASSPSGLDQPQHF.

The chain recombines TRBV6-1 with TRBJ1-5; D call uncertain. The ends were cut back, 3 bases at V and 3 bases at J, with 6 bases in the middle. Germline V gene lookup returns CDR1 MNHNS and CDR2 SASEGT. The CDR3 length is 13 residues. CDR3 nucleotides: TGTGCCAGCAGTGAGCAGAACAATCAGCCCCAGCATTTT. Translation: CASSEQNNQPQHF.

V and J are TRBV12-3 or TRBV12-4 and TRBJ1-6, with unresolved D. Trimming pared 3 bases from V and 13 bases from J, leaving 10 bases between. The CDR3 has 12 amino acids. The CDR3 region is CASSFLRSPLHF. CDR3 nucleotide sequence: TGTGCCAGCAGTTTCCTTCGGAGTCCCCTCCACTTT.

CDR3 coding DNA: TGTGCCAGTATGATAGGACAGGGCAAGGAACTTTCCTATAATTCACCCCTCCACTTT. Its translation: CASMIGQGKELSYNSPLHF. The chain combines TRBV19 with TRBJ1-6; 8 bases align to TRBD1. Germline assignment: CDR1 LNHDA and CDR2 SQIVND (reference sequence). Losses at the gene ends were 7 bases for V and 1 base for J; bases not matched to a gene: 15. This CDR3 has 19 residues.

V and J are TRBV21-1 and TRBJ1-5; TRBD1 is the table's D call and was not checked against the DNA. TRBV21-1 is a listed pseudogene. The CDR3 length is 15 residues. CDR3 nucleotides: TGTGCCAGCAGCAAAGCGTACAGGGTTCGGCAGCCCCAGCATTTT. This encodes CASSKAYRVRQPQHF.

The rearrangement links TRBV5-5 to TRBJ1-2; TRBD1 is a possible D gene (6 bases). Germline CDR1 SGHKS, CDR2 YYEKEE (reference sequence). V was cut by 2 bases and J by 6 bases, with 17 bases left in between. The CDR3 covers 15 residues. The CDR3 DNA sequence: TGTGCCAGCAGCTTAGGGTGGGCGGGGGCTGATGGCTACACCTTC. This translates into CASSLGWAGADGYTF.

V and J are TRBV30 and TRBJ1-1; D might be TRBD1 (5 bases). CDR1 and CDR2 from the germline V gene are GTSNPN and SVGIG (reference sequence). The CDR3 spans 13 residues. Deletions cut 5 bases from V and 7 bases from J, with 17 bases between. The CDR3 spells CAWSRKGLVEAFF. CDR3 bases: TGTGCCTGGTCGAGGAAGGGGTTAGTTGAAGCTTTCTTT.

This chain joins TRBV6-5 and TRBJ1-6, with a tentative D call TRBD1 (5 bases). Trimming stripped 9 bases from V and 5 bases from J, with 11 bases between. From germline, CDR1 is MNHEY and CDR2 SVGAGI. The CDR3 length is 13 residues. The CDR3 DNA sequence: TGTGCCAGTCAGAAGGGGAATAATTCACCCCTCCACTTT. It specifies CASQKGNNSPLHF.

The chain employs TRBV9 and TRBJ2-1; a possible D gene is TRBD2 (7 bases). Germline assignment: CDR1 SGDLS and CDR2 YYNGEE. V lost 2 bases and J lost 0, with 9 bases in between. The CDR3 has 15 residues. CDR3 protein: CASSVRGGSYNEQFF. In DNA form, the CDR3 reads TGTGCCAGCAGCGTTAGGGGGGGCTCCTACAATGAGCAGTTCTTC.

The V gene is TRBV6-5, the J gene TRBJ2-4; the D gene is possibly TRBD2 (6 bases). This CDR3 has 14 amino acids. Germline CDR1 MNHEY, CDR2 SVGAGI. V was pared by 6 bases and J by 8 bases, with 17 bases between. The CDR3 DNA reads TGTGCCAGCAGCCCATATGGGGACTCAGACATTCAGTACTTC. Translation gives CASSPYGDSDIQYF.

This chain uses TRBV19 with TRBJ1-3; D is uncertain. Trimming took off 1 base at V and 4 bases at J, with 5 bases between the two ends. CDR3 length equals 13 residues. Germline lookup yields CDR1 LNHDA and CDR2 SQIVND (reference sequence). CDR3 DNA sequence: TGTGCCAGTAGTATAGCCCCAGGAAACACCATATATTTT. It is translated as CASSIAPGNTIYF.

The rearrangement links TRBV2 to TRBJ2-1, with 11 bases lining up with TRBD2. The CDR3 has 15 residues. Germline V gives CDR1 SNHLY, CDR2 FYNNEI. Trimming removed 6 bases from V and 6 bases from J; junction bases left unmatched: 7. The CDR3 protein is CASRASGRLINEQFF. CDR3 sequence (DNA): TGTGCCAGCAGGGCTAGCGGGAGGTTGATCAATGAGCAGTTCTTC.

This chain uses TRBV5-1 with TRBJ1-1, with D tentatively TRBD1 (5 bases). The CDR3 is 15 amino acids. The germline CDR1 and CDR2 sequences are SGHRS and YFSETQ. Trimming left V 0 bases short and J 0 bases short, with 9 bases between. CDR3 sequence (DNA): TGCGCCAGCAGCTTGGAGGGGAGGATGAACACTGAAGCTTTCTTT. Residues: CASSLEGRMNTEAFF.

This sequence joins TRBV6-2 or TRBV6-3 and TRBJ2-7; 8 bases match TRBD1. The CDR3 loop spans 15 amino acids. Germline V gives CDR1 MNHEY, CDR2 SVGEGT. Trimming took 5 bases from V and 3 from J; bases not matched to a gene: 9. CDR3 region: CASSQTGTGNYEQYF. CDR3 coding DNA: TGTGCCAGCAGTCAAACCGGGACAGGTAACTACGAGCAGTACTTC.

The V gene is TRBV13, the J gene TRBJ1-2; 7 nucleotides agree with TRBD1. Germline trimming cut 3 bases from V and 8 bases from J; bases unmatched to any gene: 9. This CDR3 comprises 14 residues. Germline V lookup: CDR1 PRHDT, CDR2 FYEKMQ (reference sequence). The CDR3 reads CASSLGQPLYGYTF. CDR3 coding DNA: TGTGCCAGCAGCTTGGGACAGCCCCTATACGGCTACACCTTC.

The CDR3 DNA follows: TGTGCCAGCAGTACCAGGGAAGCGGGAGCCATAGAGCAGTACTTC. Residues: CASSTREAGAIEQYF. This chain joins TRBV27 and TRBJ2-7; 8 nucleotides agree with TRBD2. CDR3 length equals 15 residues. Unmatched junction bases numbered 13, after V lost 5 bases and J lost 7 bases. The V gene's germline CDR1 is MNHEY and CDR2 SMNVEV (reference sequence).

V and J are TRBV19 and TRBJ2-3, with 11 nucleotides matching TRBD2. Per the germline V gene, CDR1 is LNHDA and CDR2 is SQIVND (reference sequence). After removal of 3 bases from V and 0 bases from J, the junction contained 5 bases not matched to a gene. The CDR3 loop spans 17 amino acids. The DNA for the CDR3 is TGTGCCAGTAGTATGGGGTGGACTAGCGGGAGCACAGATACGCAGTATTTT. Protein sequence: CASSMGWTSGSTDTQYF.

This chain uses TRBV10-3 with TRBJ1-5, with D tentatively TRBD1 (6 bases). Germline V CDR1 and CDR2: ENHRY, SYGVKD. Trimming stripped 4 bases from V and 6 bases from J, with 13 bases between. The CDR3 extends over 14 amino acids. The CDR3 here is CAISAGGLGQPQHF. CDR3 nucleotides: TGTGCCATCAGTGCCGGGGGGCTCGGTCAGCCCCAGCATTTT.

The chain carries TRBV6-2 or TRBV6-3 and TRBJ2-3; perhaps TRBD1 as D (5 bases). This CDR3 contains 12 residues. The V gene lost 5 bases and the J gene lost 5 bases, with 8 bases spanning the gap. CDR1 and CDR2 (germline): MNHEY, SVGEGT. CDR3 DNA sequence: TGTGCCAGCAGTACCAGGGTAGATACGCAGTATTTT. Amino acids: CASSTRVDTQYF.

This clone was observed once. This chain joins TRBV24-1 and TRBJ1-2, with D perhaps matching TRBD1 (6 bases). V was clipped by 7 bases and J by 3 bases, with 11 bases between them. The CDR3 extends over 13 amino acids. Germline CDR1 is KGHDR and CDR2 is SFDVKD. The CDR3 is CATSPTGHYGYTF. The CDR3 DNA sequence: TGTGCCACCAGCCCGACAGGACACTATGGCTACACCTTC.

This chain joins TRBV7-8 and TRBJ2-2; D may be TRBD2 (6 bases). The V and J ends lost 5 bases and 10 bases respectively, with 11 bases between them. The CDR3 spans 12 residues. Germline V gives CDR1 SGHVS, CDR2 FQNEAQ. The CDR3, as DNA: TGTGCCAGCAGCCCGGACTACTCGGAGCTGTTTTTT. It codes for CASSPDYSELFF. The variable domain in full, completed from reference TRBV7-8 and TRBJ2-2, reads GAGVSQSPRYKVAKRGQDVALRCDPISGHVSLFWYQQALGQGPEFLTYFQNEAQLDKSGLPSDRFFAERPEGSVSTLKIQRTQQEDSAVYLCASSPDYSELFFGEGSRLTVL.